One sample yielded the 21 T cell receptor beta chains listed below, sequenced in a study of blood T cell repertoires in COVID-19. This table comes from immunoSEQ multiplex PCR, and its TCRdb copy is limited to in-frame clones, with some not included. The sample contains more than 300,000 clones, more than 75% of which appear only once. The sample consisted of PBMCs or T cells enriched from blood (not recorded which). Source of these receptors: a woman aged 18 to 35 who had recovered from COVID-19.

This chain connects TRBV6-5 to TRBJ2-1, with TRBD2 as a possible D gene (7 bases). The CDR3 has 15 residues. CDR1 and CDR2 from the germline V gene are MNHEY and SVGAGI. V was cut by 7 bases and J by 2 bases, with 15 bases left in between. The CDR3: CASTLGRGAYNEQFF. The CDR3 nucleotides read TGTGCCAGCACCCTGGGGAGGGGGGCCTACAATGAGCAGTTCTTC.

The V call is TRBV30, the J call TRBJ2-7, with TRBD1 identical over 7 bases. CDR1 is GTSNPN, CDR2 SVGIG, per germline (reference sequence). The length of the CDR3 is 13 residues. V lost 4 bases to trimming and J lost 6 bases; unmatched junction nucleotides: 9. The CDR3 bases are TGTGCCTGGATCATAACAGGGGCTGGCGAGCAGTACTTC. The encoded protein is CAWIITGAGEQYF.

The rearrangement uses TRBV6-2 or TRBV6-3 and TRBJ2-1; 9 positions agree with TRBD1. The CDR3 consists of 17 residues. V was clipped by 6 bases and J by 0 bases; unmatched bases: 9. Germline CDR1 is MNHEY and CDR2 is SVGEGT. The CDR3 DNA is TGTGCCAGCAGATACCCTCAACAGGGGGCCTCCTACAATGAGCAGTTCTTC. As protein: CASRYPQQGASYNEQFF.

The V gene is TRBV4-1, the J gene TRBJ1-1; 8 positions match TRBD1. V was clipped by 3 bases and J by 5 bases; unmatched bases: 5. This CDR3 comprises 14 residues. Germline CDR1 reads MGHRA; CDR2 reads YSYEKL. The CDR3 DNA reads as TGCGCCAGCAGCCACCAGGGGGCAGGGACTGAAGCTTTCTTT. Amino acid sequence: CASSHQGAGTEAFF.

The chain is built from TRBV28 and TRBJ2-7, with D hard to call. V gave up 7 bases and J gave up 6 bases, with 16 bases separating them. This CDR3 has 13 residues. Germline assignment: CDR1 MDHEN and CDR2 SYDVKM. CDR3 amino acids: CASNIPKRGEQYF. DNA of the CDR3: TGTGCCAGCAATATTCCCAAACGAGGCGAGCAGTACTTC.

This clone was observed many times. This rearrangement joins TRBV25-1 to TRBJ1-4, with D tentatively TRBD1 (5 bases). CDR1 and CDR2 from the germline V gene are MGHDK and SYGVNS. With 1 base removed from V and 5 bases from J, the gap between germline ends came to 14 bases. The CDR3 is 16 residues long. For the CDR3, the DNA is TGTGCCAGCAGTGAATTGTTGGCAGGGTACAATGAAAAACTGTTTTTT. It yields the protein CASSELLAGYNEKLFF.

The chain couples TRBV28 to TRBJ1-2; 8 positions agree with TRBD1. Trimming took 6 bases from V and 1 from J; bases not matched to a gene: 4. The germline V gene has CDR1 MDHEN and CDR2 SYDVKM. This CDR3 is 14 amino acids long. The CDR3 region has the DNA TGTGCCAGCAGCTCGGGACAGGTTAACTATGGCTACACCTTC. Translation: CASSSGQVNYGYTF.

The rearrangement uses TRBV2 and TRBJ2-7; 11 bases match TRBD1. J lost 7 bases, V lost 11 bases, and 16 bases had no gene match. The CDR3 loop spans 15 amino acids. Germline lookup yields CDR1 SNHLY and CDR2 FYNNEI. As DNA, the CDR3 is TGTGCCCACGTCGGACGGGGACAGGGGGTGGAAGAGCAGTACTTC. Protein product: CAHVGRGQGVEEQYF.

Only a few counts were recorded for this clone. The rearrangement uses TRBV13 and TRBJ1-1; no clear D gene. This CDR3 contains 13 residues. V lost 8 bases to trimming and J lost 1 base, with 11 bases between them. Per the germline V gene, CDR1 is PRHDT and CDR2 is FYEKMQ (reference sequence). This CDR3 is CASRERRNTEAFF. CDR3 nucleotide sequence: TGTGCCAGCCGTGAGAGGAGGAACACTGAAGCTTTCTTT.

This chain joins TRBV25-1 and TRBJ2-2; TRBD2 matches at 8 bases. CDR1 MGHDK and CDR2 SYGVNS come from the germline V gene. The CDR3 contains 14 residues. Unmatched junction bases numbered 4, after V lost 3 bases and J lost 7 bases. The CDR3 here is CASSDWSGGGELFF. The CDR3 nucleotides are TGTGCCAGCAGTGATTGGAGCGGGGGCGGGGAGCTGTTTTTT.

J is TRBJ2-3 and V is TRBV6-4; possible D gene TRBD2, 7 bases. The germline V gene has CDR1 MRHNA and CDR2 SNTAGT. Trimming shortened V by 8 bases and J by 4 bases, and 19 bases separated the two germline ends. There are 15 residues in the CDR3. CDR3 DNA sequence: TGTGCCAGCCCGCGGGCGGGGGCCTACGCAGATACGCAGTATTTT. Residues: CASPRAGAYADTQYF.

DNA for the CDR3: TGTGCCAGTAGTATAGGTTGGACGGGGGATGTTAGGTCGGGCGGCTACACCTTC. Translating gives CASSIGWTGDVRSGGYTF. The rearrangement uses TRBV19 and TRBJ1-2, with D possibly being TRBD1 (5 bases). Trimming cost V 1 base and J 8 bases, with 26 bases left between them. This CDR3 contains 18 residues. Germline assignment: CDR1 LNHDA and CDR2 SQIVND (reference sequence).

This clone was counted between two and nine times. CDR3 sequence (DNA): TGTGCCAGCAGTTTCGCGGGGGCCTACGAGCAGTACTTC. Its translation is CASSFAGAYEQYF. This chain connects TRBV27 to TRBJ2-7; TRBD2 agrees at 7 bases. Germline V CDR1 and CDR2: MNHEY, SMNVEV (reference sequence). The CDR3 length is 13 residues. The ends lost 3 bases at V and 2 bases at J; junction bases unmatched: 1.

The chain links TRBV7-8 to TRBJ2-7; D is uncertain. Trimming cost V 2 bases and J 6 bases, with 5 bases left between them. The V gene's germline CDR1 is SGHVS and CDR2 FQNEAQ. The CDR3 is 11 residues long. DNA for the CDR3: TGTGCCAGCAGCTTAACAAGCGAGCAGTACTTC. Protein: CASSLTSEQYF.

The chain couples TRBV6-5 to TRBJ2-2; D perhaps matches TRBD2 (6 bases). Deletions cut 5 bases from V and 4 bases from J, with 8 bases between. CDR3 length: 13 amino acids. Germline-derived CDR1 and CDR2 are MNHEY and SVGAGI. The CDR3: CASSRESTGELFF. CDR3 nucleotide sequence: TGTGCCAGCAGTCGGGAGTCCACCGGGGAGCTGTTTTTT.

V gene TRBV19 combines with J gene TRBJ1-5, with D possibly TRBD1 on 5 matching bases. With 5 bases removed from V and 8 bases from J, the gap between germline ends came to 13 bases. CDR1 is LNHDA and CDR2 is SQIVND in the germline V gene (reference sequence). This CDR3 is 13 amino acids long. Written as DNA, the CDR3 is TGTGCCAGTAGTCGCAGGGTAGAAGAGCCCCAGCATTTT. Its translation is CASSRRVEEPQHF.

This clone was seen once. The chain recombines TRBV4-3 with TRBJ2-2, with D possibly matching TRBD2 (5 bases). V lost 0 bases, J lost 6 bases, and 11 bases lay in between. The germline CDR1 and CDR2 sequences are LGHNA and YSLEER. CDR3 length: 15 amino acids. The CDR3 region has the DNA TGCGCCAGCAGCCAAGAAGGAGGTGCGTCCGGGGAGCTGTTTTTT. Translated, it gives CASSQEGGASGELFF.

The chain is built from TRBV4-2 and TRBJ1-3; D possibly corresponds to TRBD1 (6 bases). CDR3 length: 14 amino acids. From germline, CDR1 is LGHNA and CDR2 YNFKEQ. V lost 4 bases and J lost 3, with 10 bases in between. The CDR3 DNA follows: TGTGCCAGCAGCCGCACAGGGTTTGGAAACACCATATATTTT. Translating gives CASSRTGFGNTIYF.

CDR3 sequence (DNA): TGTGCCAGCAGTGAAGCCGGGACAGGGGATGCCGGGGAGCTGTTTTTT. Encoded protein: CASSEAGTGDAGELFF. This rearrangement joins TRBV25-1 to TRBJ2-2; 10 nucleotides match TRBD1. The CDR3 has 16 amino acids. Germline V lookup: CDR1 MGHDK, CDR2 SYGVNS. Trimming cost V 2 bases and J 6 bases; bases outside gene matches: 6.

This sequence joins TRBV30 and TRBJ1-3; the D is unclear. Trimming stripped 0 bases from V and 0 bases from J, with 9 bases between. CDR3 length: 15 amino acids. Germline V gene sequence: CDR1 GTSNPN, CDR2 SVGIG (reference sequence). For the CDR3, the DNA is TGTGCCTGGAGTGTACGGAGTTTCTCTGGAAACACCATATATTTT. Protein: CAWSVRSFSGNTIYF.

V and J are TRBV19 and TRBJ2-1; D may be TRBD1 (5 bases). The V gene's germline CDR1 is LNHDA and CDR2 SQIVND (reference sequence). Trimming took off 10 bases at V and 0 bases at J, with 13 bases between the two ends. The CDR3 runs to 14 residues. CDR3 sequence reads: CAIRSTDSYNEQFF. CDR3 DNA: TGTGCCATCAGATCGACAGACTCCTACAATGAGCAGTTCTTC. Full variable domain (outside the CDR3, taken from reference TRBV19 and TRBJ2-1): DGGITQSPKYLFRKEGQNVTLSCEQNLNHDAMYWYRQDPGQGLRLIYYSQIVNDFQKGDIAEGYSVSREKKESFPLTVTSAQKNPTAFYLCAIRSTDSYNEQFFGPGTRLTVL.